The clone carrying this TCR beta chain was found once. Its antigen is still unknown. This sample is drawn from a study of cytomegalovirus exposure and HLA in healthy donors. General observations from the study: Accurate predictions that matched the HLA-A and HLA-B alleles of most subjects were reportedly made from TCR beta sequences. Reports credit the classifier with highly specific, highly sensitive diagnosis of cytomegalovirus status. Later analysis indicated greater clonal expansion among HLA-associated TCR beta chains than among equally common other chains.

CDR3 length: 16 residues. CDR1 is SGHRS, CDR2 YFSETQ, per germline. V lost 0 bases and J lost 8; bases outside the gene matches: 10. The PCR was carried out with 60 Vbeta primers and 13 Jbeta primers. The protocol was immunoSEQ multiplex PCR, while the TCRdb copy is restricted to in-frame clones and leaves out a portion. The sample has some 100,000 clones, roughly 82% seen once. The receptor was derived from a woman younger than 30 in good health and CMV-seronegative. Sequenced: PBMCs. The chain uses TRBV5-1 and TRBJ1-3, with 8 bases fitting TRBD1. CDR3 region: CASSLVTGQGLDTIYF. In DNA form, the CDR3 reads TGCGCCAGCAGCTTGGTGACCGGACAGGGATTGGACACCATATATTTT.